What follows are 3 T cell receptor beta chains derived from one specimen sequenced in a study of blood T cell repertoires in COVID-19. Generated by immunoSEQ multiplex PCR, the TCRdb table keeps only in-frame clones and is missing some. The sample has about 240,000 clones; approximately 90% are singletons. Sample: peripheral blood. These receptor sequences come from a man in his sixties who had recovered from COVID-19.

The chain combines TRBV3-1 (or the pseudogene TRBV3-2) with TRBJ2-5, with D unclear. The V gene lost 6 bases and the J gene lost 2 bases, with 7 bases spanning the gap. CDR3 length: 12 amino acids. The germline V gene encodes CDR1 LGHDT and CDR2 YNNKEL (reference sequence). CDR3 nucleotide sequence: TGTGCCAGCAGTTCCGGGCAAGAGACCCAGTACTTC. Its protein is CASSSGQETQYF.

The chain uses TRBV18 and TRBJ1-1; no definite D call. The V and J ends lost 4 bases and 7 bases respectively, with 13 bases between them. The germline V gene has CDR1 KGHSH and CDR2 LQKENI. The CDR3 has 13 amino acids. The CDR3 coding sequence is TGTGCCAGCTCACTAATGTCGGGAAGTGAAGCTTTCTTT. Amino acid sequence: CASSLMSGSEAFF. Full variable domain (outside the CDR3, taken from reference TRBV18 and TRBJ1-1): NAGVMQNPRHLVRRRGQEARLRCSPMKGHSHVYWYRQLPEEGLKFMVYLQKENIIDESGMPKERFSAEFPKEGPSILRIQQVVRGDSAAYFCASSLMSGSEAFFGQGTRLTVV.

The J gene is TRBJ1-4, the V gene TRBV19, with TRBD1 matching over 8 bases. This CDR3 contains 16 residues. CDR1 and CDR2 from the germline V gene are LNHDA and SQIVND (reference sequence). Trimming at V came to 4 bases and at J to 0 bases, leaving 4 bases not matched to a gene. CDR3 bases: TGTGCCAGTAGTAGAACGGACAGGGCAACTAATGAAAAACTGTTTTTT. It codes for CASSRTDRATNEKLFF.